This is a list of T cell receptor beta chains from one sample in a study of blood T cell repertoires in COVID-19. TCRdb keeps only in-frame clones here, not all; method: immunoSEQ multiplex PCR. The sample contains under 90,000 clones, around 83% of which appear only once. The sequenced material came from peripheral blood. These receptors originate from a man at least 80 years old with acute or convalescent COVID-19. The CDR3 runs from the conserved cysteine through the conserved F or W. The D gene is left open where the match is weak. Some rows mark clone size as missing; the rest say once, few, many or name a class of expanded clone.

>NA|TRBV3-1/TRBV3-2|TRBD1|TRBJ1-4
CASSQSDRGREEKLFF
TGTGCCAGCAGCCAATCAGACAGGGGGCGAGAAGAAAAACTGTTTTTT
>NA|TRBV29-1|NA|TRBJ1-2
CSVDRGGGYTF
TGCAGCGTTGACAGGGGTGGAGGCTACACCTTC
>NA|TRBV4-3|TRBD2|TRBJ2-3
CASSQGSSGVQDTQYF
TGCGCCAGCAGCCAAGGTTCTAGCGGGGTCCAGGATACGCAGTATTTT
>NA|TRBV5-1|TRBD1|TRBJ1-4
CASSEGQGREKLFF
TGCGCCAGCAGCGAGGGACAGGGGCGGGAAAAACTGTTTTTT
>NA|TRBV11-2|TRBD1|TRBJ2-2
CASSLESGGVGELFF
TGTGCCAGCAGCTTAGAGTCAGGGGGAGTCGGGGAGCTGTTTTTT
>NA|TRBV9|TRBD2|TRBJ2-2
CASSVGTSAAGELFF
TGTGCCAGCAGCGTTGGGACTAGCGCCGCCGGGGAGCTGTTTTTT
>NA|TRBV19|TRBD1|TRBJ2-5
CASSMGQLEETQYF
TGTGCCAGTAGTATGGGACAGCTTGAAGAGACCCAGTACTTC
>NA|TRBV7-2|TRBD1|TRBJ1-4
CASSSPGQGKLFF
TGTGCCAGCAGCTCGCCGGGACAGGGCAAACTGTTTTTT
>NA|TRBV19|TRBD1|TRBJ2-1
CASRGTGGTKTHEQFF
TGTGCCAGTAGAGGGACAGGAGGTACAAAGACGCATGAGCAGTTCTTC
>NA|TRBV19|NA|TRBJ1-5
CASSPRGRGPRQPQHF
TGTGCCAGTAGTCCCCGGGGCAGGGGCCCCCGTCAGCCCCAGCATTTT
>once|TRBV4-3|NA|TRBJ2-5
CASSPVAGETQYF
TGCGCCAGCAGCCCGGTGGCGGGAGAGACCCAGTACTTC
>NA|TRBV4-1|NA|TRBJ1-5
CASSLTDGGAGQPQHF
TGCGCCAGCAGCCTCACGGACGGGGGGGCAGGTCAGCCCCAGCATTTT
>NA|TRBV5-4|TRBD1|TRBJ1-2
CASSGPNHDRGYGYTF
TGTGCCAGCAGCGGGCCCAATCATGACAGGGGATATGGCTACACCTTC
>few|TRBV27|NA|TRBJ2-1
CASSYRSSYNEQFF
TGTGCCAGCAGTTATCGGAGCTCCTACAATGAGCAGTTCTTC
>NA|TRBV27|TRBD2|TRBJ2-1
CASMTTSGIYEQFF
TGTGCCAGCATGACGACTAGCGGGATCTATGAGCAGTTCTTC
>NA|TRBV12-2|NA|TRBJ2-1
CASRLYTHEQFF
TGTGCAAGTCGCTTATACACCCATGAGCAGTTCTTC
>NA|TRBV12-3/TRBV12-4|TRBD1|TRBJ1-2
CASSLGQGGGYTF
TGTGCCAGCAGCCTAGGACAGGGGGGAGGCTACACCTTC
>once|TRBV30|NA|TRBJ1-4
CAWSVRDTGELFF
TGTGCCTGGAGTGTAAGAGACACCGGGGAACTGTTTTTT
>NA|TRBV5-4|TRBD1|TRBJ2-5
CASSLEQGVRETQYF
TGTGCCAGCAGCTTGGAACAGGGGGTGCGAGAGACCCAGTACTTC
>NA|TRBV6-4|NA|TRBJ1-2
CASSRQVRENTF
TGTGCCAGCAGTAGACAGGTAAGGGAGAACACCTTC